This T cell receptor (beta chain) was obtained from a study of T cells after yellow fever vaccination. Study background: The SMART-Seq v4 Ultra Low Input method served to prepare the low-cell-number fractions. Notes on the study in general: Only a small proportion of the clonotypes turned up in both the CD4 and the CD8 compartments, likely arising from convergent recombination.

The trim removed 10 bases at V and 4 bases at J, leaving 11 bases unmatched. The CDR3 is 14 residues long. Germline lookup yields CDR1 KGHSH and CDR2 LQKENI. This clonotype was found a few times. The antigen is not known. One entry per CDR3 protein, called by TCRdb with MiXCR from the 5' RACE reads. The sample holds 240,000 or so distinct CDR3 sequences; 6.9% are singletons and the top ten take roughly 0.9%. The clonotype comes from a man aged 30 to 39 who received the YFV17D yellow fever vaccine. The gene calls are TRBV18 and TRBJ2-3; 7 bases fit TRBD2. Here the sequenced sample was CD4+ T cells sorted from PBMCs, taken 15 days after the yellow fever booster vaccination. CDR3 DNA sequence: TGTGCCACCACACGGGGGGATCTGCCAGATACGCAGTATTTT. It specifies CATTRGDLPDTQYF.